The clone carrying this TCR beta chain was seen ten or more times. CDR1 and CDR2 (germline): SGHVS, FNYEAQ. The V end was cut by 3 bases, the J end by 5 bases, with 10 bases between. This CDR3 has 14 amino acids. The entry originates in a study of spatial heterogeneity in lung cancer. Turning to the study itself: Available PBMC from follow-up, collected a median of roughly 26 months after resection, underwent sequencing.

Time point here: blood at routine non-recurrence follow-up after resection. The study sequenced unsorted whole RNA from tumor, nontumor lung or frozen PBMC. Every individual TCR cDNA molecule carried its own unique molecular identifier, which allowed correction of PCR and sequencing errors. TCRdb re-analysed the 5' RACE reads in MiXCR, keeping a single row per CDR3 protein. The sample yields 23,000 or so distinct CDR3 sequences, roughly 9.7% seen once. The J gene is TRBJ2-2, the V gene TRBV7-6, with D maybe TRBD2 (5 bases). This sample comprised PBMCs, obtained at follow-up. This clonotype was obtained from a male donor with early-stage non-small cell lung cancer. The CDR3 sequence is CASSFGGATGELFF. As DNA, the CDR3 is TGTGCCAGCAGCTTTGGAGGAGCTACCGGGGAGCTGTTTTTT.